The text below deals with one T cell receptor beta chain. Study processing details: Amplifying reference gene primers gave estimates of nucleated cell counts. Sequencing used immunoSEQ multiplex PCR; TCRdb keeps in-frame clones, though not all of them. From that table come the V and J calls and clone size; the DNA was used to work out D and trimming. The sample holds some 400,000 clones; about 80% are singletons and the top ten take more than 0.95%. The data were obtained in a study of blood T cell repertoires in COVID-19. Across the study: Some COVID-19 samples were acute and others convalescent; all came from the United States, Italy and Spain. T cells, B-cell-depleted T cells, or PBMCs supplied cDNA or gDNA.

Material: peripheral blood. This sequence was found in a human donor with acute or convalescent COVID-19. The donor label of this sample is uncertain.

CDR3 DNA: TGTGCCTGGAGGAAATCCTCCGGGACTGCTAATCAGCCCCAGCATTTT. This codes for CAWRKSSGTANQPQHF. The gene calls are TRBV30 and TRBJ1-5, with D perhaps matching TRBD1 (5 bases). Germline CDR1 and CDR2: GTSNPN and SVGIG (reference sequence). This CDR3 contains 16 residues. Trimming pared 3 bases from V and 4 bases from J, leaving 19 bases between.